This entry concerns a single T cell receptor beta chain. The antigen is undetermined. The CDR3 loop spans 13 amino acids. Looked up from germline, CDR1 is LNHNV and CDR2 is YYDKDF (reference sequence). The V and J ends lost 4 bases and 3 bases respectively, with 9 bases between them. This sample was included in a study of shared clonotypes between healthy human individuals. Whole-study results and caveats: The sole specimen, blood, was sampled, and tissue repertoires likely differ. There were few donors, and this limited the genetic and exposure-history diversity represented.

Genomic DNA from unsorted samples was obtained from around 100 million PBMCs (per sample). Original data processing: Because ImmunoSEQ provided only junction sequences with no quality scores, the filtering differed. TCRdb's copy holds only in-frame clones and misses some; the assay was immunoSEQ multiplex PCR. That table is the source of V, J and clone size, and D and trimming were worked out from the DNA. The repertoire includes about half a million clones, 70% to 80% of them detected once, and 12% sits in the top ten. The source material was PBMCs. The chain carries TRBV15 and TRBJ1-1; D remains unclear. This sequence was found in a middle-aged woman in good health. Some clones in this sample may be carry-over from other donors' samples. The CDR3 region is CATSKGLYTEAFF. The DNA of the CDR3 is TGTGCCACCAGCAAAGGACTGTACACTGAAGCTTTCTTT.